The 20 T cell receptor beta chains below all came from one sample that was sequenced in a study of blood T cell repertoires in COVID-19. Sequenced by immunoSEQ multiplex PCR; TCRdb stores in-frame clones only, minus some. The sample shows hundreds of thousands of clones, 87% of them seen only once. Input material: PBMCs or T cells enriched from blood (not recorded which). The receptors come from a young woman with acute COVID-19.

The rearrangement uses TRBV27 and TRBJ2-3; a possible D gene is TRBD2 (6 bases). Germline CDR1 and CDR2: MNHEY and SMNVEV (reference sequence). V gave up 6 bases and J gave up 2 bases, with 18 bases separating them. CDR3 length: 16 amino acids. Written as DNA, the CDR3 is TGTGCCAGCAGCGGGGGTCTGCCTATCCCCACAGATACGCAGTATTTT. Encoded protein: CASSGGLPIPTDTQYF.

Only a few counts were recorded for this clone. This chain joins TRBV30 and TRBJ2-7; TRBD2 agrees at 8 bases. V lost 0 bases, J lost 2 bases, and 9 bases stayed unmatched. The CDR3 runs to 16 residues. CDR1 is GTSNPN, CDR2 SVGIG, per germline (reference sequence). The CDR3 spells CAWSVYLGLATYEQYF. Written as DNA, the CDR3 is TGTGCCTGGAGTGTATATTTAGGACTAGCCACCTACGAGCAGTACTTC.

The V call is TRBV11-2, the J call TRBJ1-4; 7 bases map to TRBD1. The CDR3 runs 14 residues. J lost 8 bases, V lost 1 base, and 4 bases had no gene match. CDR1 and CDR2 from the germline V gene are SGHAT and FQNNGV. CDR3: CASSLADRAEKLFF. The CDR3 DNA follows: TGTGCCAGCAGCTTAGCCGACAGGGCCGAAAAACTGTTTTTT.

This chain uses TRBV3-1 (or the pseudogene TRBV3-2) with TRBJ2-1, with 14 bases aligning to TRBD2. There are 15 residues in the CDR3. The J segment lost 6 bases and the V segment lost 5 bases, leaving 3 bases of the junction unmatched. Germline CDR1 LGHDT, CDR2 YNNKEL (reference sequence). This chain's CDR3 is CASSKGLAGANEQFF. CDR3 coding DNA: TGTGCCAGCAGCAAGGGACTAGCGGGGGCCAATGAGCAGTTCTTC.

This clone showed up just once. CDR3 in amino acids: CASRASGMGRETQYF. DNA for the CDR3: TGTGCCAGCAGAGCTAGCGGGATGGGGAGGGAGACCCAGTACTTC. The chain carries TRBV2 and TRBJ2-5; 9 bases are a match to TRBD2. Looked up from germline, CDR1 is SNHLY and CDR2 is FYNNEI. This CDR3 comprises 15 residues. V shed 6 bases, J shed 5 bases, and the junction held 10 bases outside the gene matches.

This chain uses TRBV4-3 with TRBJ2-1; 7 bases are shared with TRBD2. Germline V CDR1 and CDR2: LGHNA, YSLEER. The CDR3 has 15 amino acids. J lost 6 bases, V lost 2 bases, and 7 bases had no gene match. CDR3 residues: CASSQLAGAGNEQFF. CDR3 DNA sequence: TGCGCCAGCAGCCAATTGGCGGGAGCTGGCAATGAGCAGTTCTTC.

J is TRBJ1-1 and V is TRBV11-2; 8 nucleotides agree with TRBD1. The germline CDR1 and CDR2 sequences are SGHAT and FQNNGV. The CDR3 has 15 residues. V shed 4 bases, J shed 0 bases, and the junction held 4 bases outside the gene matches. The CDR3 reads CASSWTGKMNTEAFF. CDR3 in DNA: TGTGCCAGCAGCTGGACAGGGAAGATGAACACTGAAGCTTTCTTT.

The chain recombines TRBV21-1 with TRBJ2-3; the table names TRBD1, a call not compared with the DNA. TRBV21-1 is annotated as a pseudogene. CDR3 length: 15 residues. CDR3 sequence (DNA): TGTGCCAGCAGCACAGCGGACAGGGCGGCAGATACGCAGTATTTT. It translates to CASSTADRAADTQYF.

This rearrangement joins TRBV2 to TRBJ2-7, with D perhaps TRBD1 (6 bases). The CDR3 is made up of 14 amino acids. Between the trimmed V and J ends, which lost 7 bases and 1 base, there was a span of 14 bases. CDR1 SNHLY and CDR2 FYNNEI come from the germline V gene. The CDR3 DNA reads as TGTGCCAGCACCCCGGACAGAACTTCCTACGAGCAGTACTTC. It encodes CASTPDRTSYEQYF.

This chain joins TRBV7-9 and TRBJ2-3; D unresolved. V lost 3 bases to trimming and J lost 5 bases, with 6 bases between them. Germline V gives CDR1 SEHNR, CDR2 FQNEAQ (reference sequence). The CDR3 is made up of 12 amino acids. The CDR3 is CASSFGGDTQYF. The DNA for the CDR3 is TGTGCCAGCAGCTTTGGCGGAGATACGCAGTATTTT.

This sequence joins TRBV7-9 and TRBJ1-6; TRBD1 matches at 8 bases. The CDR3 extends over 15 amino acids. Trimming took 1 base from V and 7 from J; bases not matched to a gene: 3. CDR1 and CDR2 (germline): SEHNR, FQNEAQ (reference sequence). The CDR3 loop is CASSLGAGGNSPLHF. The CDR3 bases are TGTGCCAGCAGCTTAGGGGCAGGGGGCAATTCACCCCTCCACTTT.

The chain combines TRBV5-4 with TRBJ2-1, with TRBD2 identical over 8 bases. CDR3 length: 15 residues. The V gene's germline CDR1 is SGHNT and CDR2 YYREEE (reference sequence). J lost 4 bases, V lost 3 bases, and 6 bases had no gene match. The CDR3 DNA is TGTGCCAGCAGCTCAGGACTAGCTTTATACAATGAGCAGTTCTTC. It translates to CASSSGLALYNEQFF.

CDR3 nucleotides: TGTGCCACCCAGGACAGTTCCAATCAGCCCCAGCATTTT. Protein sequence: CATQDSSNQPQHF. This rearrangement joins TRBV19 to TRBJ1-5; tentatively, D is TRBD1 (6 bases). Germline CDR1 LNHDA, CDR2 SQIVND (reference sequence). V was cut by 10 bases and J by 3 bases, with 13 bases left in between. This CDR3 comprises 13 residues.

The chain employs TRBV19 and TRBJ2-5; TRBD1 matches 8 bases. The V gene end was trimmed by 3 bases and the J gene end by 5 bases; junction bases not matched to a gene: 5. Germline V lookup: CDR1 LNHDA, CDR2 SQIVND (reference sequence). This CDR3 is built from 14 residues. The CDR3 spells CASSIQGARETQYF. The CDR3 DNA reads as TGTGCCAGTAGTATCCAGGGGGCGCGGGAGACCCAGTACTTC.

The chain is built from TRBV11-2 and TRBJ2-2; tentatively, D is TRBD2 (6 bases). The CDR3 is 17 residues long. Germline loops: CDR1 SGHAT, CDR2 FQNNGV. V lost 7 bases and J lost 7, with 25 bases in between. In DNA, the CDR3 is TGTGCCAGCATCCAAGAATTAGGACTATTGATTCGCGGGGAGCTGTTTTTT. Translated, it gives CASIQELGLLIRGELFF.

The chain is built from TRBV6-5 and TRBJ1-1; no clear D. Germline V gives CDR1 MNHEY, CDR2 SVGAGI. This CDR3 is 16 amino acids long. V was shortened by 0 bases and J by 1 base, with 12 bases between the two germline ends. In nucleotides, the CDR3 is TGTGCCAGCAGTTACTCCCAAAGGGAGAAGAACACTGAAGCTTTCTTT. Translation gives CASSYSQREKNTEAFF.

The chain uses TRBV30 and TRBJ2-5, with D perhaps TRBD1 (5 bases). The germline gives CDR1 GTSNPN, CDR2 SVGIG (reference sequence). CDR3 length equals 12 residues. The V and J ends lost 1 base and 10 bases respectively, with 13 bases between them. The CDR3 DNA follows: TGTGCCTGGAGTGGGAGCCCCAGGGACCAGTACTTC. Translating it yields CAWSGSPRDQYF. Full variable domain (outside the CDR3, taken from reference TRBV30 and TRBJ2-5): SQTIHQWPATLVQPVGSPLSLECTVEGTSNPNLYWYRQAAGRGLQLLFYSVGIGQISSEVPQNLSASRPQDRQFILSSKKLLLSDSGFYLCAWSGSPRDQYFGPGTRLLVL.

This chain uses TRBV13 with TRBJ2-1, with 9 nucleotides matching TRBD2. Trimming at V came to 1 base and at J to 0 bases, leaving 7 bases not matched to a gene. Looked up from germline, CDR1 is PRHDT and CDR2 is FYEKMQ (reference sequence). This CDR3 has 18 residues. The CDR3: CASSLELAGASSYNEQFF. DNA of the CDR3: TGTGCCAGCAGCTTAGAACTAGCGGGCGCTAGCTCCTACAATGAGCAGTTCTTC.

CDR3 protein: CASSLEGATGFSYEQYF. CDR3 sequence (DNA): TGTGCCAGCAGCTTGGAGGGTGCGACAGGATTTTCCTACGAGCAGTACTTC. The V and J genes are TRBV5-8 and TRBJ2-7; tentatively, D is TRBD1 (6 bases). Trimming removed 0 bases at V and 1 base at J, with 17 bases between. The CDR3 covers 17 residues. Germline-derived CDR1 and CDR2 are SGHTS and YDEGEE.

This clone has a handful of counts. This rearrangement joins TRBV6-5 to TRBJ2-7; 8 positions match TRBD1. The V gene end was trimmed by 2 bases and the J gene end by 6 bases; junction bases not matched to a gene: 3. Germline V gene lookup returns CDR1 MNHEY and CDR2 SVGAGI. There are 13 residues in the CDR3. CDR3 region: CASSYGQGFEQYF. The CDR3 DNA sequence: TGTGCCAGCAGTTACGGACAGGGATTCGAGCAGTACTTC.